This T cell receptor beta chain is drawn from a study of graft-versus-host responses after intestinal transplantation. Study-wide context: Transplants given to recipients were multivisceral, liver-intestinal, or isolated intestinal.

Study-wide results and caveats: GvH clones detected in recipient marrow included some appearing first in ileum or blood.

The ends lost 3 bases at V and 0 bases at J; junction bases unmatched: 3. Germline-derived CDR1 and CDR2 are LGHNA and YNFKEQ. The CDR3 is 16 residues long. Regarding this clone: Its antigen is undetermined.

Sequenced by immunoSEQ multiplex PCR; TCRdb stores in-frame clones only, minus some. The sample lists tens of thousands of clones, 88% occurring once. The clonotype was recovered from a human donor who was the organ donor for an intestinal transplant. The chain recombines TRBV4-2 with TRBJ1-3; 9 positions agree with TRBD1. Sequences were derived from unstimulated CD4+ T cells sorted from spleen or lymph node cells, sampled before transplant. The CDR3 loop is CASSQSTGGSGNTIYF. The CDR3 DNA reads TGTGCCAGCAGCCAGTCGACAGGGGGCTCTGGAAACACCATATATTTT.